A single sample is the source of the 22 T cell receptor beta chains below, sequenced in a study of OX40 agonist ivuxolimab in advanced cancers. The protocol was immunoSEQ multiplex PCR, while the TCRdb copy is restricted to in-frame clones and leaves out a portion. Found here are more than 15,000 clones, 90% of them singletons; the top ten hold 29%. The sample in question was CD4+ or CD8+ T cells sorted from blood, obtained in a trial of the OX40 agonist ivuxolimab. All receptors come from an adult with an advanced solid tumor such as melanoma, head and neck, liver or kidney cancer.

CDR3 protein: CSAAGTRYNEQFF. The CDR3, as DNA: TGCAGCGCGGCCGGGACTCGATACAATGAGCAGTTCTTC. The chain links TRBV29-1 to TRBJ2-1; tentatively, D is TRBD2 (6 bases). Trimming took 7 bases from V and 4 from J, leaving 14 bases between them. Germline V lookup: CDR1 SQVTM, CDR2 ANQGSEA. This CDR3 is built from 13 residues.

The chain employs TRBV7-2 and TRBJ2-1; D assignment may be TRBD1 or TRBD2 (5 bases each). The CDR3 loop spans 14 amino acids. Trimming cost V 2 bases and J 5 bases, with 10 bases left between them. Germline V gene data show CDR1 as SGHTA and CDR2 as FQGNSA. This CDR3 reads CASSLTPGHNEQFF. The CDR3 coding sequence is TGTGCCAGCAGCTTAACCCCGGGACACAATGAGCAGTTCTTC. Together with reference TRBV7-2 and TRBJ2-1, the CDR3 gives the full variable domain: GAGVSQSPSNKVTEKGKDVELRCDPISGHTALYWYRQSLGQGLEFLIYFQGNSAPDKSGLPSDRFSAERTGGSVSTLTIQRTQQEDSAVYLCASSLTPGHNEQFFGPGTRLTVL.

The chain employs TRBV29-1 and TRBJ1-4; 7 bases agree with TRBD1. The V and J ends lost 7 bases and 7 bases, in that order; junction bases with no gene match: 6. This CDR3 is built from 12 residues. The germline V gene has CDR1 SQVTM and CDR2 ANQGSEA. CDR3 DNA sequence: TGCAGCGGAGGGACAGCGTCTGAAAAACTGTTTTTT. Protein: CSGGTASEKLFF. Full variable domain (rest looked up from reference TRBV29-1 and TRBJ1-4): SAVISQKPSRDICQRGTSLTIQCQVDSQVTMMFWYRQQPGQSLTLIATANQGSEATYESGFVIDKFPISRPNLTFSTLTVSNMSPEDSSIYLCSGGTASEKLFFGSGTQLSVL.

The gene calls are TRBV4-1 and TRBJ2-1; the D is unclear. From germline, CDR1 is MGHRA and CDR2 YSYEKL. The CDR3 has 15 amino acids. V was trimmed by 5 bases and J by 4 bases, leaving 15 bases between them. The CDR3 spells CASSGWAESYNEQFF. CDR3 sequence (DNA): TGCGCCAGCAGCGGATGGGCGGAGAGTTACAATGAGCAGTTCTTC.

V gene TRBV4-2 combines with J gene TRBJ2-1; no definite D call. Germline assignment: CDR1 LGHNA and CDR2 YNFKEQ. Trimming cost V 0 bases and J 4 bases, with 4 bases left between them. The CDR3 loop spans 13 amino acids. The CDR3 DNA reads TGTGCCAGCAGCCAAGAGGGATACAATGAGCAGTTCTTC. This gives the protein CASSQEGYNEQFF.

The chain recombines TRBV7-9 with TRBJ2-2; perhaps TRBD2 as D (6 bases). V dropped 7 bases and J dropped 7 bases, with 19 bases sitting between them. The CDR3 covers 15 residues. Germline CDR1 is SEHNR and CDR2 is FQNEAQ (reference sequence). The CDR3 here is CASTSEGVFIGELFF. In nucleotides, the CDR3 is TGTGCCAGCACCTCGGAGGGAGTTTTTATCGGGGAGCTGTTTTTT.

With regard to this clone: A read error is possible here, since a much larger clone lies one base away. CDR3 sequence: CASSEVVSAPLSEQYF. CDR3 DNA: TGTGCCAGCAGCGAAGTGGTCAGTGCTCCATTATCCGAGCAGTACTTC. V is TRBV6-1 and J is TRBJ2-5, with no clear D. TRBJ2-7 matches the DNA end more closely, so the J call is doubtful. Germline CDR1 is MNHNS and CDR2 is SASEGT. The CDR3 totals 16 residues.

The chain is built from TRBV5-5 and TRBJ2-1; D unclear. The CDR3 extends over 13 amino acids. Trimming took 9 bases from V and 4 from J, leaving 14 bases between them. The germline V gene has CDR1 SGHKS and CDR2 YYEKEE (reference sequence). The CDR3 loop reads CATTPGYYNEQFF. DNA of the CDR3: TGTGCCACCACACCCGGATATTACAATGAGCAGTTCTTC.

This chain connects TRBV29-1 to TRBJ2-1; D may match TRBD1 or TRBD2 (5 bases each). The CDR3 covers 14 residues. The V gene's germline CDR1 is SQVTM and CDR2 ANQGSEA. V was cut by 1 base and J by 2 bases, with 9 bases left in between. This chain's CDR3 is CSVEGRGAYNEQFF. CDR3 in DNA: TGCAGCGTTGAAGGGAGAGGGGCCTACAATGAGCAGTTCTTC.

The rearrangement uses TRBV28 and TRBJ2-7; 7 nucleotides align to TRBD1. Germline loops: CDR1 MDHEN, CDR2 SYDVKM. The junction had 6 bases not matched to a gene; V was cut back by 10 bases and J by 3 bases. CDR3 length equals 12 residues. In DNA, the CDR3 is TGTGCCACCTTAGCAGGGGGCTACGAGCAGTACTTC. Translating gives CATLAGGYEQYF. The full variable domain, completed using reference TRBV28 and TRBJ2-7, is DVKVTQSSRYLVKRTGEKVFLECVQDMDHENMFWYRQDPGLGLRLIYFSYDVKMKEKGDIPEGYSVSREKKERFSLILESASTNQTSMYLCATLAGGYEQYFGPGTRLTVT.

V and J are TRBV29-1 and TRBJ1-5; D might be TRBD1 (6 bases). Germline V gene data show CDR1 as SQVTM and CDR2 as ANQGSEA. Between the trimmed V and J ends, which lost 3 bases and 5 bases, there was a span of 14 bases. This CDR3 comprises 14 residues. CDR3 loop: CSVDTGNVDQPQHF. In nucleotides, the CDR3 is TGCAGCGTTGATACAGGGAATGTTGATCAGCCCCAGCATTTT.

This chain uses TRBV9 with TRBJ2-7, with TRBD2 matching 7 bases. Germline assignment: CDR1 SGDLS and CDR2 YYNGEE. V was pared by 4 bases and J by 4 bases, with 11 bases of the junction left unmatched. The CDR3 is 15 amino acids. The CDR3 sequence is CASSPWGGGLYEQYF. CDR3 DNA sequence: TGTGCCAGCAGCCCATGGGGGGGAGGCTTGTACGAGCAGTACTTC.

The rearrangement links TRBV6-5 to TRBJ1-2; 8 nucleotides align to TRBD1. The CDR3 loop spans 15 amino acids. The V and J ends lost 5 bases and 8 bases, in that order; junction bases with no gene match: 13. The germline V gene has CDR1 MNHEY and CDR2 SVGAGI. Here the CDR3 DNA reads TGTGCCAGCAGTACCAGGACAGGGTTGGCTACCGGCTACACCTTC. It codes for CASSTRTGLATGYTF.

The genes are TRBV4-1 and TRBJ2-5, with TRBD1 matching 9 bases. The germline gives CDR1 MGHRA, CDR2 YSYEKL. This CDR3 comprises 15 residues. Trimming at V came to 4 bases and at J to 5 bases, leaving 8 bases not matched to a gene. Here the CDR3 reads CASSLTGTGYETQYF. The CDR3 DNA sequence: TGCGCCAGCAGCCTCACCGGGACAGGGTATGAGACCCAGTACTTC.

The rearrangement joins TRBV6-5 to TRBJ2-5; 10 bases match TRBD2. The junction had 5 bases not matched to a gene; V was cut back by 5 bases and J by 5 bases. This CDR3 is 14 amino acids long. Germline CDR1 MNHEY, CDR2 SVGAGI. In DNA form, the CDR3 reads TGTGCCAGCAGTCCTAGCGGGAGTTGGGAGACCCAGTACTTC. Protein: CASSPSGSWETQYF.

The V call is TRBV19, the J call TRBJ2-5, with D perhaps TRBD1 (5 bases). Deletions cut 5 bases from V and 2 bases from J, with 12 bases between. CDR1 is LNHDA and CDR2 is SQIVND in the germline V gene (reference sequence). The CDR3 spans 14 residues. CDR3 DNA: TGTGCCAGTAGTGCTAGGACAACGCAAGAGACCCAGTACTTC. It is translated as CASSARTTQETQYF. The complete variable domain, with remaining parts taken from reference TRBV19 and TRBJ2-5, reads DGGITQSPKYLFRKEGQNVTLSCEQNLNHDAMYWYRQDPGQGLRLIYYSQIVNDFQKGDIAEGYSVSREKKESFPLTVTSAQKNPTAFYLCASSARTTQETQYFGPGTRLLVL.

The chain links TRBV9 to TRBJ2-5, with 10 bases lining up with TRBD2. J lost 3 bases, V lost 4 bases, and 6 bases had no gene match. The CDR3 loop spans 15 amino acids. Germline V gives CDR1 SGDLS, CDR2 YYNGEE. This chain's CDR3 is CASSMGLAGEETQYF. CDR3 DNA sequence: TGTGCCAGCAGCATGGGGCTAGCGGGAGAAGAGACCCAGTACTTC.

On this clone itself: At one end, the junction sequence differs from germline, possibly due to a read error. This chain connects TRBV5-8 to TRBJ2-3, with D unclear. The germline V gene encodes CDR1 SGHTS and CDR2 YDEGEE. The CDR3 totals 10 residues. In nucleotides, the CDR3 is TGTGCCAGCAGCTTGTCAGGACCCCGCTTT. It specifies CASSLSGPRF.

For the CDR3, the DNA is TGTGCCAGCAGTTTTGGGGTCACAACCTACGAGCAGTACTTC. Translation: CASSFGVTTYEQYF. The chain recombines TRBV27 with TRBJ2-7; D gene uncertain. Trimming took 3 bases from V and 2 from J, leaving 11 bases between them. Germline CDR1 and CDR2: MNHEY and SMNVEV (reference sequence). This CDR3 spans 14 amino acids.

The chain carries TRBV7-9 and TRBJ2-1; TRBD1 aligns across 7 bases. CDR1 and CDR2 (germline): SEHNR, FQNEAQ (reference sequence). V lost 2 bases to trimming and J lost 7 bases; unmatched junction nucleotides: 8. The CDR3 spans 15 residues. CDR3 sequence reads: CASSLMRQGVNEQFF. CDR3 DNA sequence: TGTGCCAGCAGCTTAATGAGGCAGGGGGTGAATGAGCAGTTCTTC. Combining the CDR3 with reference TRBV7-9 and TRBJ2-1 gives the whole variable domain DTGVSQNPRHKITKRGQNVTFRCDPISEHNRLYWYRQTLGQGPEFLTYFQNEAQLEKSRLLSDRFSAERPKGSFSTLEIQRTEQGDSAMYLCASSLMRQGVNEQFFGPGTRLTVL.

This clone is a singleton in its sample. The J gene is TRBJ2-3, the V gene TRBV20-1, with unresolved D. V lost 1 base and J 5 bases, leaving 4 bases between the germline ends. Germline CDR1 reads DFQATT; CDR2 reads SNEGSKA (reference sequence). The CDR3 is 11 residues long. The CDR3 DNA sequence: TGCAGTGCTAGAGGTTTAGATACGCAGTATTTT. It codes for CSARGLDTQYF.

The gene calls are TRBV30 and TRBJ2-1; tentatively, D is TRBD2 (5 bases). CDR1 is GTSNPN and CDR2 is SVGIG in the germline V gene (reference sequence). The CDR3 has 14 amino acids. V was clipped by 1 base and J by 3 bases, with 10 bases between them. The CDR3 protein is CAWSGAELYNEQFF. CDR3 sequence (DNA): TGTGCCTGGAGTGGAGCGGAGCTCTACAATGAGCAGTTCTTC.